This paragraph covers one TCR beta chain sequence. The sample originates from a study of blood T cell repertoires in COVID-19. Study overall: Sites in the United States, Italy and Spain provided acute and convalescent COVID-19 samples. T cells, B-cell-depleted T cells, or PBMCs supplied cDNA or gDNA.

Original analysis: From reference gene primer amplification, estimates of nucleated cell counts were derived. Data came from immunoSEQ multiplex PCR; TCRdb stores just in-frame clones and leaves some out. For V, J and clone size, that table is used; D and trimming come from the DNA. The sample shows more than 95,000 clones, about 80% of them seen only once. Trimming left V 4 bases short and J 4 bases short, with 17 bases between. The CDR3 totals 16 residues. From germline, CDR1 is SGHAT and CDR2 FQNNGV. Sequencing was done on a sample of peripheral blood. The rearrangement uses TRBV11-2 and TRBJ2-1; tentatively, D is TRBD2 (6 bases). The TCR sequence derives from a man in his sixties with acute or convalescent COVID-19. CDR3 amino acids: CASSSSPGLLYNEQFF. CDR3 in DNA: TGTGCCAGCAGCTCTAGCCCGGGACTTTTATACAATGAGCAGTTCTTC.